These 15 T cell receptor beta chains share one sample of origin, sequenced in a study of T cells after yellow fever vaccination. Each CDR3 protein is one row after TCRdb ran MiXCR on the 5' RACE reads. The data hold approximately 550,000 distinct CDR3 sequences, with about 19% observed a single time. Sequencing used PBMCs, obtained 15 days after the yellow fever booster vaccination. These receptors were obtained from a man aged 25-45 years who received the YFV17D yellow fever vaccine.

There are a few counts of this clonotype. This chain joins TRBV25-1 and TRBJ2-5; 7 bases match TRBD1. The CDR3 consists of 16 residues. CDR1 and CDR2 (germline): MGHDK, SYGVNS. Trimming cost V 5 bases and J 3 bases; bases outside gene matches: 12. DNA of the CDR3: TGTGCCAGCAGTCTTATGGCAGGGCAGGGGGAAGAGACCCAGTACTTC. Translating gives CASSLMAGQGEETQYF.

The J gene is TRBJ2-5, the V gene TRBV7-6, with unresolved D. This CDR3 has 15 amino acids. The germline gives CDR1 SGHVS, CDR2 FNYEAQ. Trimming left V 2 bases short and J 5 bases short, with 15 bases between. The CDR3, as DNA: TGTGCCAGCAGCTTACGGCAAAGTGGCGGTGAGACCCAGTACTTC. Encoded protein: CASSLRQSGGETQYF.

This rearrangement joins TRBV10-1 to TRBJ2-3, with D uncertain. Between the trimmed V and J ends, which lost 6 bases and 0 bases, there was a span of 10 bases. In germline, CDR1 is WNHNN, CDR2 SYGVQD (reference sequence). The CDR3 is made up of 14 amino acids. The CDR3 DNA reads as TGCGCCAGCAGCCCCTGGGGTAGCACAGATACGCAGTATTTT. Translation: CASSPWGSTDTQYF.

This chain joins TRBV7-2 and TRBJ2-3; TRBD2 agrees at 7 bases. The CDR3 has 15 residues. Germline values: CDR1 SGHTA, CDR2 FQGNSA. Germline trimming cut 3 bases from V and 1 base from J; bases unmatched to any gene: 4. CDR3 in amino acids: CASSLGGARTDTQYF. The CDR3 bases are TGTGCCAGCAGCTTGGGAGGGGCCCGCACAGATACGCAGTATTTT.

This clonotype has a handful of counts. CDR3 nucleotides: TGTGCCAGCAGCTTGGAAGGGGGAATGGCAAATGAGCAGTTCTTC. This gives the protein CASSLEGGMANEQFF. The chain has TRBV5-5 and TRBJ2-1, with D maybe TRBD1 (6 bases). Germline CDR1 SGHKS, CDR2 YYEKEE (reference sequence). The ends were cut back, 0 bases at V and 7 bases at J, with 14 bases in the middle. This CDR3 region has 15 residues.

The chain couples TRBV6-2 or TRBV6-3 to TRBJ2-7; weak D call: TRBD1 (5 bases). V shed 8 bases and J shed 3 bases, with 8 bases lying between them. The CDR3 is 11 amino acids. Germline V gives CDR1 MNHEY, CDR2 SVGEGT. CDR3 loop: CASADIYEQYF. CDR3 nucleotides: TGTGCCAGCGCGGACATCTACGAGCAGTACTTC.

This clonotype was detected a few times. This chain connects TRBV7-3 to TRBJ2-1; 7 bases fit TRBD2. J lost 7 bases, V lost 6 bases, and 12 bases had no gene match. This CDR3 is built from 15 residues. Germline loops: CDR1 SGHTA, CDR2 FQGTGA. The CDR3 spells CASSQAGPPVNEQFF. The CDR3 bases are TGTGCCAGCAGTCAAGCGGGACCCCCCGTTAATGAGCAGTTCTTC.

The chain uses TRBV6-2 or TRBV6-3 and TRBJ1-5; D is undetermined. This CDR3 is built from 16 residues. The V gene lost 0 bases and the J gene lost 2 bases, with 11 bases spanning the gap. Germline CDR1 reads MNHEY; CDR2 reads SVGEGT. The chain's CDR3 is CASSYSKRAGNQPQHF. The CDR3 nucleotides are TGTGCCAGCAGTTACTCGAAAAGGGCGGGCAATCAGCCCCAGCATTTT.

This chain joins TRBV4-3 and TRBJ2-3; D may be TRBD1 or TRBD2 (5 bases each). The CDR3 consists of 16 residues. Trimming cost V 2 bases and J 1 base, with 13 bases left between them. Looked up from germline, CDR1 is LGHNA and CDR2 is YSLEER. The CDR3: CASSQYGGRGTDTQYF. The CDR3 DNA reads as TGCGCCAGCAGCCAATATGGGGGACGGGGCACAGATACGCAGTATTTT.

V gene TRBV9 combines with J gene TRBJ1-4; no firm D call. The CDR3 totals 14 residues. V lost 2 bases, J lost 7 bases, and 12 bases lay in between. The germline V gene has CDR1 SGDLS and CDR2 YYNGEE. CDR3 sequence: CASSVSVSSEKLFF. The CDR3 region has the DNA TGTGCCAGCAGCGTCTCAGTGAGTTCTGAAAAACTGTTTTTT. The full variable domain, rest sourced from reference TRBV9 and TRBJ1-4, is DSGVTQTPKHLITATGQRVTLRCSPRSGDLSVYWYQQSLDQGLQFLIQYYNGEERAKGNILERFSAQQFPDLHSELNLSSLELGDSALYFCASSVSVSSEKLFFGSGTQLSVL.

This clonotype was detected only a few times. The rearrangement joins TRBV9 to TRBJ2-2, with no clear D. The CDR3 totals 12 residues. The V gene lost 1 base and the J gene lost 7 bases, with 5 bases spanning the gap. Germline values: CDR1 SGDLS, CDR2 YYNGEE. This CDR3 reads CASSVFDGELFF. The CDR3 region has the DNA TGTGCCAGCAGCGTATTTGACGGGGAGCTGTTTTTT.

The V and J genes are TRBV21-1 and TRBJ2-7; TRBD2, the table's D call, lacks a check against the DNA. TRBV21-1 is designated a pseudogene. The CDR3 consists of 15 residues. The CDR3 spells CARRSGTDGSNEQYF. The CDR3 region has the DNA TGTGCCCGAAGATCCGGGACCGACGGGAGCAACGAGCAGTACTTC.

The chain couples TRBV19 to TRBJ2-5; possible D gene TRBD1, 6 bases. Germline V gene sequence: CDR1 LNHDA, CDR2 SQIVND (reference sequence). Trimming pared 2 bases from V and 4 bases from J, leaving 11 bases between. The CDR3 totals 14 residues. DNA of the CDR3: TGTGCCAGTAGTATACAACAGGGTCGAGAGACCCAGTACTTC. Amino acids: CASSIQQGRETQYF.

The chain combines TRBV6-5 with TRBJ2-2, with 8 bases matching TRBD2. Germline trimming cut 4 bases from V and 3 bases from J; bases unmatched to any gene: 7. The CDR3 runs to 16 residues. Germline lookup yields CDR1 MNHEY and CDR2 SVGAGI. The CDR3 coding sequence is TGTGCCAGCAGTTTACTAAGCGGGAGAGACACCGGGGAGCTGTTTTTT. This codes for CASSLLSGRDTGELFF.

This clonotype has just a few counts. This chain joins TRBV6-5 and TRBJ2-6, with 9 bases matching TRBD1. The CDR3 runs to 18 residues. Germline CDR1 MNHEY, CDR2 SVGAGI. Trimming took 4 bases from V and 0 from J; bases not matched to a gene: 7. The CDR3 DNA follows: TGTGCCAGCAGTTCAGTCCCGGGACAGGGCTCTGGGGCCAACGTCCTGACTTTC. Translation gives CASSSVPGQGSGANVLTF.